This T cell receptor beta chain was identified in a study of OX40 agonist ivuxolimab in advanced cancers. Study-wide context: Three patients showed partial responses: one hepatocellular carcinoma and two cutaneous melanoma cases. Study results and caveats: The 0.1-3.0 mg/kg partial responders had among the lowest clonal expansion.

CDR1 is GTSNPN, CDR2 SVGIG, per germline (reference sequence). This CDR3 is 13 amino acids long. The V and J ends lost 0 bases and 6 bases respectively, with 9 bases between them. TCRdb keeps only in-frame clones here, not all; method: immunoSEQ multiplex PCR. This table has 1,000 to 1,500 clones, 76% appearing once. A word on this clone: Its matching antigen is unknown.

J is TRBJ1-5 and V is TRBV30, with D possibly being TRBD1 (5 bases). The specimen was collected in a trial of the OX40 agonist ivuxolimab. The sequence was collected from an adult with an advanced solid tumor such as melanoma, head and neck, liver or kidney cancer. CDR3 sequence (DNA): TGTGCCTGGAGTGTCGGGGGGTCTCAGCCCCAGCATTTT. Protein product: CAWSVGGSQPQHF.